Below are 21 T cell receptor beta chains sequenced from a single sample in a study of blood T cells in healthy people across ages. Alongside a J-beta primer mix, a sample-barcoded 5' primer served in a second PCR lasting roughly 6 to 11 cycles. TCRdb passed the 5' RACE reads through MiXCR, listing each CDR3 protein once. The sample lists around 800,000 distinct CDR3 sequences, around 45% occurring once. Source material: blood. These receptors were taken from a man older than 75 in good health.

This clonotype was observed a handful of times. V and J are TRBV12-3 or TRBV12-4 and TRBJ1-2, with 9 nucleotides matching TRBD1. V lost 7 bases, J lost 8 bases, and 5 bases stayed unmatched. The CDR3 sequence is 12 residues long. In nucleotides, the CDR3 is TGTGCCAGCAAGAATACAGGGGGCGGCTACACCTTC. It codes for CASKNTGGGYTF.

The chain uses TRBV3-1 and TRBJ1-5; D remains unclear. Looked up from germline, CDR1 is LGHDT and CDR2 is YNNKEL (reference sequence). The CDR3 sequence is 14 residues long. V was shortened by 4 bases and J by 1 base, with 8 bases between the two germline ends. The CDR3 region has the DNA TGTGCCAGCAGCCTAAAAGGAAGCAATCAGCCCCAGCATTTT. Residues: CASSLKGSNQPQHF.

The V call is TRBV20-1, the J call TRBJ1-1, with a tentative D call TRBD1 (5 bases). Trimming stripped 3 bases from V and 1 base from J, with 12 bases between. In germline, CDR1 is DFQATT, CDR2 SNEGSKA (reference sequence). There are 14 residues in the CDR3. CDR3 amino acids: CSARERRGNTEAFF. Here the CDR3 DNA reads TGCAGTGCTAGGGAGAGGAGGGGGAACACTGAAGCTTTCTTT.

About this clonotype itself: A read error may explain this, as a much larger clone is one base away. The V and J genes are TRBV20-1 and TRBJ1-2, with a possible D match to TRBD1 (5 bases). CDR1 DFQATT and CDR2 SNEGSKA come from the germline V gene (reference sequence). This CDR3 has 15 amino acids. The CDR3 is CSARGTGPGEGGYIF. CDR3 bases: TGCAGTGCTAGAGGAACAGGCCCCGGAGAGGGAGGCTACATCTTC.

This clonotype has only a few counts. This rearrangement joins TRBV3-1 to TRBJ2-1; D unresolved. The CDR3 contains 15 residues. V gave up 0 bases and J gave up 4 bases, with 10 bases separating them. Looked up from germline, CDR1 is LGHDT and CDR2 is YNNKEL (reference sequence). CDR3 nucleotides: TGTGCCAGCAGCCAAGATCGGCTAGATTACAATGAGCAGTTCTTC. It is translated as CASSQDRLDYNEQFF.

This rearrangement joins TRBV12-3 or TRBV12-4 to TRBJ2-1, with TRBD1 matching 9 bases. V lost 7 bases and J lost 4; bases outside the gene matches: 8. This CDR3 comprises 15 residues. DNA of the CDR3: TGTGCCAGCAAGTTAACCGGGACAGGGTACAATGAGCAGTTCTTC. Its translation: CASKLTGTGYNEQFF.

This chain links TRBV6-5 with TRBJ2-4; the D gene is possibly TRBD2 (5 bases). The tail of the sequence fits TRBJ2-5 better, so the J call may be wrong. Germline V CDR1 and CDR2: MNHEY, SVGAGI. The CDR3 is 12 amino acids. In nucleotides, the CDR3 is TGTGCCAGCAGGGACTCCACGGAGACCCAGTACTTC. Translated, it gives CASRDSTETQYF.

Relative to its sample, this clonotype is medium-sized. The V call is TRBV7-3, the J call TRBJ2-7, with TRBD2 identical over 9 bases. J gave up 5 bases and V 5 bases, and 7 bases lay outside the gene matches. Per germline, CDR1 SGHTA and CDR2 FQGTGA. CDR3 length: 14 amino acids. DNA for the CDR3: TGTGCCAGCAGCCCCTCCGGGACTAGCAACGAGCAGTACTTC. Its protein product is CASSPSGTSNEQYF.

The chain combines TRBV7-3 with TRBJ2-3; D is perhaps TRBD1 (5 bases). Trimming stripped 5 bases from V and 0 bases from J, with 18 bases between. The germline CDR1 and CDR2 sequences are SGHTA and FQGTGA. The CDR3 runs to 17 residues. The DNA of the CDR3 is TGTGCCAGCAGCCCGCCCCCAACAGGTACCAGCACAGATACGCAGTATTTT. Translation: CASSPPPTGTSTDTQYF.

In regard to this clonotype: Since a much larger clone is just one base distant, this may be a read error. The V and J genes are TRBV27 and TRBJ2-1; 7 bases line up with TRBD2. V shed 1 base and J 13 bases; nucleotides not matched to a gene: 22. CDR3 length: 18 amino acids. From germline, CDR1 is MNHEY and CDR2 SMNVEV (reference sequence). CDR3 amino acids: CASSLFSLAAATQETQFF. Written as DNA, the CDR3 is TGTGCCAGCAGTTTATTCAGCCTAGCGGCCGCCACCCAAGAGACCCAGTTCTTC.

The rearrangement uses TRBV7-2 and TRBJ2-3, with TRBD2 matching 8 bases. The CDR3 is 17 amino acids. The germline CDR1 and CDR2 sequences are SGHTA and FQGNSA. V lost 2 bases, J lost 6 bases, and 13 bases stayed unmatched. DNA for the CDR3: TGTGCCAGCAGCTTATCTTCGGGAGCGGGAGTTCCCGATACGCAGTATTTT. Residues: CASSLSSGAGVPDTQYF.

In its sample, this clonotype was seen many times. This clone may be a read error of a much larger clone one base away. The V and J genes are TRBV25-1 and TRBJ2-5; the D is unclear. V was clipped by 4 bases and J by 11 bases, with 14 bases between them. Per germline, CDR1 MGHDK and CDR2 SYGVNS. CDR3 length: 12 amino acids. The CDR3 spells CASSGQSPEQYF. DNA for the CDR3: TGTGCCAGCAGTGGGCAGTCCCCTGAGCAGTACTTC.

The table lists this clonotype with many counts. The rearrangement uses TRBV12-3 or TRBV12-4 and TRBJ2-5; D gene unclear. The CDR3 is 13 amino acids. The V end was cut by 6 bases, the J end by 1 base, with 9 bases between. The DNA for the CDR3 is TGTGCCAGCAGCCTCCAAGGCCAAGAGACCCAGTACTTC. Translation: CASSLQGQETQYF.

The rearrangement uses TRBV2 and TRBJ2-4; no clear D. Per the germline V gene, CDR1 is SNHLY and CDR2 is FYNNEI. The CDR3 sequence is 16 residues long. The V end was cut by 3 bases, the J end by 2 bases, with 14 bases between. The CDR3 region is CASSEALTETKNIQYF. The CDR3, as DNA: TGTGCCAGCAGTGAGGCTCTTACCGAAACCAAAAACATTCAGTACTTC.

On this clonotype: One junction end disagrees with the germline gene, perhaps due to a read error. The chain is built from TRBV27 and TRBJ2-1; possible D gene TRBD2, 6 bases. Germline V lookup: CDR1 MNHEY, CDR2 SMNVEV (reference sequence). This CDR3 has 19 amino acids. CDR3 sequence reads: CAGSFSHPLAEVSYNEQFF. For the CDR3, the DNA is TGTGCCGGCAGTTTTTCCCACCCCTTAGCGGAGGTCTCCTACAATGAGCAGTTCTTC.

On this clonotype: A much larger clone lies a single base off, so this may be a read error. The chain links TRBV9 to TRBJ1-2; D remains unclear. The V gene's germline CDR1 is SGDLS and CDR2 YYNGEE. Trimming removed 6 bases at V and 7 bases at J, with 10 bases between. The CDR3 length is 11 residues. CDR3 loop: CASMDETGYTF. The CDR3 DNA sequence: TGTGCCAGCATGGACGAAACTGGCTACACCTTC.

This clonotype was found a few times. The chain recombines TRBV5-1 with TRBJ2-7; 7 positions match TRBD1. V was pared by 4 bases and J by 2 bases, with 6 bases of the junction left unmatched. The CDR3 is 14 amino acids. Germline CDR1 and CDR2: SGHRS and YFSETQ. CDR3 coding DNA: TGCGCCAGCAGCGCACAGGGGAACACCTACGAGCAGTACTTC. Its translation is CASSAQGNTYEQYF. Full variable domain (outside the CDR3, taken from reference TRBV5-1 and TRBJ2-7): KAGVTQTPRYLIKTRGQQVTLSCSPISGHRSVSWYQQTPGQGLQFLFEYFSETQRNKGNFPGRFSGRQFSNSRSEMNVSTLELGDSALYLCASSAQGNTYEQYFGPGTRLTVT.

CDR3 nucleotides: TGTGCCATCAGTGACGATGCGGGCACAGATACGCAGTATTTT. This sequence encodes CAISDDAGTDTQYF. The chain uses TRBV10-3 and TRBJ2-3; no reliable D call. Looked up from germline, CDR1 is ENHRY and CDR2 is SYGVKD. This CDR3 region has 14 residues. V was shortened by 3 bases and J by 1 base, with 8 bases between the two germline ends.

J is TRBJ2-3 and V is TRBV6-1; TRBD1 aligns across 10 bases. V was pared by 7 bases and J by 3 bases, with 10 bases of the junction left unmatched. The germline gives CDR1 MNHNS, CDR2 SASEGT. The CDR3 loop spans 16 amino acids. CDR3 sequence: CASTRTGGLVTDTQYF. DNA of the CDR3: TGTGCCAGCACCCGGACAGGGGGACTAGTTACAGATACGCAGTATTTT.

This clonotype showed up just a few times. This chain connects TRBV5-1 to TRBJ2-7, with D maybe TRBD1 (5 bases). This CDR3 spans 13 amino acids. Trimming shortened V by 7 bases and J by 6 bases, and 17 bases separated the two germline ends. Per the germline V gene, CDR1 is SGHRS and CDR2 is YFSETQ. The CDR3 sequence: CASGSQGSSEQYF. The DNA of the CDR3 is TGCGCCAGCGGTTCCCAGGGTAGTAGCGAGCAGTACTTC.

This clonotype was counted ten times or more. V is TRBV12-3 or TRBV12-4 and J is TRBJ2-2; D not certain. The V and J ends lost 6 bases and 6 bases respectively, with 5 bases between them. The CDR3 runs 11 residues. CDR3 amino acids: CASSLSGELFF. The CDR3 coding sequence is TGTGCCAGCAGCTTATCCGGGGAGCTGTTTTTT.